This TCR beta chain was sequenced in a study of sequential checkpoint blockade in melanoma. Treatment of the sample: randomized to nivolumab then ipilimumab (arm A) or the reverse (arm B). Sorted cells were live CD3+CD8+, lacking CD19 and CD56, from PBMCs. TCRdb's table, derived via immunoSEQ multiplex PCR, lists solely in-frame clones and lacks some. The sample comprises about 21,000 clones, roughly 80% of which are singletons, and about a tenth rests with the top ten. The CDR3 runs to 17 residues. Germline V lookup: CDR1 SEHNR, CDR2 FQNEAQ (reference sequence). After removal of 2 bases from V and 7 bases from J, the junction contained 10 bases not matched to a gene.

This sample comprised CD8+ T cells sorted from blood (inferred from file names), obtained from a patient given nivolumab and ipilimumab in sequence. This receptor was identified in a human donor with melanoma. The chain has TRBV7-9 and TRBJ2-1; 11 bases are shared with TRBD2. The CDR3: CASSLRELAGAGNEQFF. Written as DNA, the CDR3 is TGTGCCAGCAGCTTACGGGAACTAGCGGGAGCGGGGAATGAGCAGTTCTTC. Full variable domain (missing parts from reference TRBV7-9 and TRBJ2-1): DTGVSQNPRHKITKRGQNVTFRCDPISEHNRLYWYRQTLGQGPEFLTYFQNEAQLEKSRLLSDRFSAERPKGSFSTLEIQRTEQGDSAMYLCASSLRELAGAGNEQFFGPGTRLTVL.